This T cell receptor (beta chain) was captured by sequencing in a study of blood T cell repertoires in COVID-19. TCRdb's table, derived via immunoSEQ multiplex PCR, lists solely in-frame clones and lacks some. The top ten clones hold around 3% of a sample with about 140,000 clones, over 60% of them seen once. There are 14 residues in the CDR3. CDR1 is SGDLS and CDR2 is YYNGEE in the germline V gene. Trimming took 4 bases from V and 0 from J, leaving 7 bases between them. In its sample, this clone was seen once. The chain uses TRBV9 and TRBJ1-4; D unclear. The sequenced sample was PBMCs or T cells enriched from blood (not recorded which). The sequence was obtained from a woman in her fifties or sixties who had recovered from COVID-19. CDR3 nucleotide sequence: TGTGCCAGCAGCAACATTGCAACTAATGAAAAACTGTTTTTT. Translated, it gives CASSNIATNEKLFF.